Sequencing of this TCR beta chain was carried out in a study of cytomegalovirus exposure and HLA in healthy donors. Background on the study: The Caucasian-associated ancestry cluster held roughly 81% of a few hundred genotyped donors. Study outcomes and limitations: V segments that were indistinguishable, TRBV6-2 and TRBV6-3 among them, were omitted from analysis. Later findings reportedly placed an Asian-associated ancestry cluster below the approximately 670-donor mean for N-insertions. A missense variant in DCLRE1C was later tied to TCR beta V- and J-gene trimming.

The CDR3 loop spans 19 amino acids. After removal of 5 bases from V and 0 bases from J, the junction contained 14 bases not matched to a gene. Germline CDR1 KGHSH, CDR2 LQKENI. On this clone itself: The target antigen is unknown.

The PCR employed 60 Vbeta primers together with 13 Jbeta primers. Assay: immunoSEQ multiplex PCR; the TCRdb copy retains only in-frame clones and omits some. The table includes 190,000 or so clones, more than 80% detected once. The sequencing sample was made of PBMCs. The chain uses TRBV18 and TRBJ1-3; 9 positions agree with TRBD1. This clonotype originated in a boy aged 5 to 17 in good health and CMV-seronegative. The DNA of the CDR3 is TGTGCCAGCTCATCGGACGGGACAGGGACGTTAAGCTCTGGAAACACCATATATTTT. Translation gives CASSSDGTGTLSSGNTIYF. Variable domain in full (rest from reference TRBV18 and TRBJ1-3): NAGVMQNPRHLVRRRGQEARLRCSPMKGHSHVYWYRQLPEEGLKFMVYLQKENIIDESGMPKERFSAEFPKEGPSILRIQQVVRGDSAAYFCASSSDGTGTLSSGNTIYFGEGSWLTVV.